The source of this T cell receptor (beta chain) is a study of blood T cell repertoires in COVID-19 (dated by TCRdb to the early 2020s). Regarding the research as a whole: Samples from collaborators originated in the United States, Italy and Spain and spanned both the acute and convalescent phases of COVID-19. The prospective study material was composed of cDNA or gDNA derived from T cells, B-cell-depleted T cells, or PBMCs. Samples came from the ongoing ImmuneRACE study (first 160 participants) plus 1,254 subjects from 6 global collaborators. Where HLA class I and class II types were available, the types were taken from metadata supplied by the sample provider, not from assay-based typing. The repertoires were made available in a free public database intended to serve as a resource for research on the immune response to SARS-CoV-2. Sample metadata almost always included a de-identified subject ID, COVID-19 status, age in years and sex. Subjects who had been exposed to COVID-19, were actively infected with it, or had recovered from it provided the deeply sampled blood TCRbeta repertoires that made up the dataset. Study-wide conclusions, independent of this receptor: How much clinical and demographic metadata was included differed by source and by participant, and the metadata was provided uncurated.

Whole blood was collected in K2EDTA tubes by collaborating institutions according to the institutions' own protocols. For TCRbeta analysis, collaborators shipped samples in one of three forms: frozen whole blood, isolated PBMCs, or DNA extracted from either of those sample types. Turning to this clone: Its binding antigen is unknown. No qualities accompany the bases; no much larger clone lies one base away.

The V end gives up 6 bases and the J end 0 bases, leaving 5 bases in the junction not matched to a gene. The CDR3, cysteine through phenylalanine, is 14 amino acids long. Only the CDR3 DNA is retained, 42 bases long and in frame from the first base. The germline V gene specifies MNHEY as CDR1 and SVGAGI as CDR2. TCRbeta CDR3 regions were amplified from genomic DNA by means of the immunoSEQ Assay, a bias-controlled multiplex PCR. Concerning the study's data processing: The number of nucleated cells in each sample was estimated by amplification of reference gene primers within the assay. Sequence reads were collapsed and filtered to measure the absolute abundance of every unique TCRbeta CDR3 rearrangement. For each sample, productive Simpson clonality was calculated as the square root of Simpson's diversity index over productive rearrangements. TCRdb re-hosts the immuneACCESS table, in-frame sequences only. Its copies lack some clones; in the studies checked, an unresolved V gene accounts for under half of them, and the cause for the rest is not known. V and J calls and clone size are as listed in that table; D and trimming were resolved from the DNA. The sample table records 95,000 to 110,000 clones; 88% of these occur just once. The biggest ten clones account for about 3.2% of the sample.

Sample: peripheral blood. The receptor comes from a human donor in a cohort sampled during active COVID-19. The chain is assembled from TRBV6-5 and TRBJ2-7; a stretch of 7 junction bases matches TRBD1. In nucleotide form, the sequence is TGTGCCAGCAGACCCCGGGACAGCTCCTACGAGCAGTACTTC. This gives the protein CASRPRDSSYEQYF.